This T cell receptor (beta chain) derives from a study of beta chain features in type 1 diabetes. Overall study context: The patients were much like the healthy donors in age, gender and cell yields. Overall study findings and caveats: The study found that naive, central memory and Treg TCRB repertoires appeared more similar in patients than in healthy donors.

It was via CD45RO/CCR7/CD25/CD127/CD95/CD27 that CD4+ naive, central memory, regulatory and stem cell-like memory cells were sorted. The CDR3 length is 17 residues. Expressed TCRB transcripts were sequenced because the isolated RNA had all been reverse transcribed beforehand. The average output of naive, central memory and regulatory T cell samples was about 3.57 million reads. The method was immunoSEQ multiplex PCR; TCRdb's version includes in-frame clones alone and lacks a portion of them. The data show around 500,000 clones, around 10% seen once. On this clone itself: Its antigen is still unknown.

This TCR was recovered from a woman aged 18-35 years in good health. The sequencing sample was made of naive CD4+ T cells from blood. The chain couples TRBV21-1 to TRBJ2-1; the table's D call, TRBD1, was not checked against the DNA. TRBV21-1 is a known pseudogene. The DNA for the CDR3 is TGTGCCAGCAGCAAAATCTCCGGGACAGGGGATTACAATGAGCAGTTCTTC. Protein sequence: CASSKISGTGDYNEQFF.